What follows describes a single TCR beta chain. The data derive from a study of blood T cell repertoires in COVID-19. As for the study in general: Sources were T cells, B-cell-depleted T cells, or PBMCs; the material itself was cDNA or gDNA.

Trimming at V came to 4 bases and at J to 2 bases, leaving 5 bases not matched to a gene. The germline CDR1 and CDR2 sequences are SGHTA and FQGTGA. The CDR3 runs 16 residues. Clones were read by immunoSEQ multiplex PCR, and TCRdb kept only the in-frame ones, dropping some. This sample has tens of thousands of clones, with almost 90% found just once. Sequencing used peripheral blood. The TCR was taken from a man aged 55-75 years with active COVID-19. The chain combines TRBV7-3 with TRBJ2-3; 11 bases line up with TRBD2. The CDR3 reads CASSSRLAGNTDTQYF. The CDR3 DNA follows: TGTGCCAGCAGCTCAAGACTAGCGGGAAACACAGATACGCAGTATTTT.